Sequencing of this T cell receptor beta chain was carried out in a study of CD8+ T cells in alopecia areata. Turning to the study itself: Affected scalp percentage set treated patients' severity scores.

General study points: Sequencing of scalp tissue also captures the resident alphabeta T cells of normal skin.

Regarding this clone: The antigen remains unidentified.

Trimming pared 8 bases from V and 7 bases from J, leaving 12 bases between. The V gene's germline CDR1 is GTSNPN and CDR2 SVGIG (reference sequence). The CDR3 has 11 residues. cDNA prepared by RNA extraction and subsequent reverse transcription served as the template for sequencing. The table came from immunoSEQ multiplex PCR; TCRdb's copy has only in-frame clones and leaves some out. The table lists approximately 90,000 clones, more than 65% of them singletons. Treatment here: oral pan-JAK inhibitor, 5-10 mg twice daily. The specimen was CD8+ T cells sorted from blood, collected at week 44, from a patient treated with tofacitinib. This chain connects TRBV30 to TRBJ2-1; D is unclear. The clonotype was recovered from a human donor with alopecia areata. The CDR3 region has the DNA TGTGCCGCAGGATCTTCGAATGAGCAGTTCTTC. It encodes CAAGSSNEQFF.